Listed below are T cell receptor beta chains from one sample, sequenced in a study of control samples from healthy donors and cancer patients. The assay was immunoSEQ multiplex PCR, and TCRdb's table has in-frame clones only and misses some. The sample contains roughly 120,000 clones, more than 75% of which appear only once. Sequencing input: blood. Source of these receptors: a woman in her 70s in good health. The CDR3 runs from the conserved cysteine through the conserved F or W. The D gene is left open where the match is weak. Clone size appears in some rows only: once, few, many, or a class for an expanded clone.

CDR3 protein | CDR3 DNA | J gene | clone size | V gene | D gene
CASSQARGTEAFF | TGTGCCAGCAGCCAAGCCAGGGGCACTGAAGCTTTCTTT | TRBJ1-1 | few | TRBV11-2 | -
CATSREGQGILAKNIQYF | TGTGCCACCAGCAGAGAGGGACAGGGGATTCTAGCCAAAAACATTCAGTACTTC | TRBJ2-4 | once | TRBV15 | TRBD1
CASTDPGQGLPLHF | TGTGCCAGTACCGACCCGGGACAGGGGCTACCCCTCCACTTT | TRBJ1-6 | - | TRBV19 | TRBD1
CASSPGGKSYNEQFF | TGTGCCAGCAGCCCCGGGGGAAAGTCCTACAATGAGCAGTTCTTC | TRBJ2-1 | - | TRBV9 | -
CASSATSGVETQYF | TGTGCCAGCAGTGCTACTAGCGGAGTGGAGACCCAGTACTTC | TRBJ2-5 | - | TRBV25-1 | TRBD2
CASSEQRPQKFAGNTIYF | TGTGCCAGCAGCGAACAGCGACCACAGAAGTTCGCTGGAAACACCATATATTTT | TRBJ1-3 | once | TRBV7-8 | -
CATSVGMGANEKLFF | TGTGCCACCAGTGTTGGGATGGGAGCTAATGAAAAACTGTTTTTT | TRBJ1-4 | - | TRBV24-1 | -
CASSLQHNEQFF | TGTGCCAGCAGTTTACAGCACAATGAGCAGTTCTTC | TRBJ2-1 | - | TRBV12-3/TRBV12-4 | -
CASRGTVANTEAFF | TGTGCCAGCAGAGGGACAGTCGCGAACACTGAAGCTTTCTTT | TRBJ1-1 | - | TRBV27 | TRBD1
CASSRPGGFYGYTF | TGTGCCAGCAGCCGACCAGGGGGCTTCTATGGCTACACCTTC | TRBJ1-2 | - | TRBV5-5 | TRBD1
CASSLAYSPVSKNIQYF | TGTGCCAGCAGCTTAGCTTATAGTCCGGTTTCCAAAAACATTCAGTACTTC | TRBJ2-4 | - | TRBV7-2 | -
CASSLSGVYGYTF | TGTGCCAGCAGTTTGTCAGGGGTCTATGGCTACACCTTC | TRBJ1-2 | - | TRBV12-3/TRBV12-4 | -
CASSSRGRYEKLFF | TGTGCCAGCAGTTCCAGGGGGCGGTATGAAAAACTGTTTTTT | TRBJ1-4 | - | TRBV6-5 | TRBD1
CASSSRGGQIRSGELFF | TGTGCCAGCAGCTCCCGCGGGGGGCAGATAAGATCCGGGGAGCTGTTTTTT | TRBJ2-2 | - | TRBV7-9 | TRBD2
CASSPPPQGKDTQYF | TGTGCCAGCTCACCACCGCCACAGGGGAAAGATACGCAGTATTTT | TRBJ2-3 | - | TRBV18 | TRBD1
CASSLGLAGASSYNEQFF | TGCGCCAGCAGCTTGGGGCTAGCGGGGGCGAGCTCCTACAATGAGCAGTTCTTC | TRBJ2-1 | - | TRBV5-1 | TRBD2
CASSRTSGGAREQFF | TGTGCCAGCAGTCGGACTAGCGGGGGGGCCCGTGAGCAGTTCTTC | TRBJ2-1 | - | TRBV6-5 | TRBD2
CSVPGTGTYEQYF | TGCAGCGTCCCCGGGACAGGGACCTACGAGCAGTACTTC | TRBJ2-7 | - | TRBV29-1 | TRBD1
CASSARLAGASLETQYF | TGTGCCAGCAGTGCGAGACTAGCGGGGGCTTCCTTAGAGACCCAGTACTTC | TRBJ2-5 | - | TRBV25-1 | TRBD2
CASSWGRGMNTEAFF | TGTGCCAGCAGTTGGGGCAGGGGAATGAACACTGAAGCTTTCTTT | TRBJ1-1 | - | TRBV6-5 | -
CASIKRQDNEKLFF | TGTGCCAGCATAAAGAGGCAGGATAATGAAAAACTGTTTTTT | TRBJ1-4 | - | TRBV6-5 | -
CASSQGLAGGNTGELFF | TGTGCCAGCAGCCAAGGGCTAGCGGGGGGAAACACCGGGGAGCTGTTTTTT | TRBJ2-2 | - | TRBV4-2 | TRBD2
CASSSPQDSNQPQHF | TGTGCCAGCAGCTCCCCTCAAGATAGCAATCAGCCCCAGCATTTT | TRBJ1-5 | - | TRBV7-2 | -
CAPRRGRGTGELFF | TGTGCCCCCCGCAGGGGGCGAGGCACCGGGGAGCTGTTTTTT | TRBJ2-2 | - | TRBV30 | TRBD1
CASRTPGADTQYF | TGTGCCAGCAGGACTCCGGGCGCAGATACGCAGTATTTT | TRBJ2-3 | - | TRBV25-1 | -
CASSLTGQGHGELFF | TGTGCCAGCAGCTTAACGGGACAGGGCCACGGGGAGCTGTTTTTT | TRBJ2-2 | - | TRBV11-2 | TRBD1
CASSFPGQGAYEQYF | TGTGCCAGCAGCTTCCCGGGACAGGGGGCTTACGAGCAGTACTTC | TRBJ2-7 | - | TRBV7-9 | TRBD1
CASSHHGGSNQPQHF | TGTGCCAGCAGCCACCACGGAGGGAGCAATCAGCCCCAGCATTTT | TRBJ1-5 | - | TRBV4-2 | -
CASSASLGGQPQHF | TGTGCCAGCAGCGCGTCCCTCGGGGGTCAGCCCCAGCATTTT | TRBJ1-5 | once | TRBV5-6 | -
CATRPQGANSPLHF | TGTGCCACCCGTCCTCAAGGGGCGAATTCACCCCTCCACTTT | TRBJ1-6 | - | TRBV19 | -
CASSHGGNTEAFF | TGTGCCAGCAGTCACGGGGGGAACACTGAAGCTTTCTTT | TRBJ1-1 | - | TRBV7-3 | -
CASSRRRNTGELFF | TGTGCCAGCAGTAGGCGGCGGAACACCGGGGAGCTGTTTTTT | TRBJ2-2 | - | TRBV7-2 | -
CASSSPIPRTREAFF | TGCGCCAGCAGCTCCCCAATACCACGCACGCGTGAAGCTTTCTTT | TRBJ1-1 | once | TRBV4-1 | -
CAIPRREKLFF | TGTGCCATCCCGAGGAGGGAAAAACTGTTTTTT | TRBJ1-4 | - | TRBV2 | -
CSVGNRGNEQFF | TGCAGCGTCGGGAACAGGGGGAATGAGCAGTTCTTC | TRBJ2-1 | - | TRBV29-1 | TRBD1
CASSWGRPPVGEQFF | TGTGCCAGCAGTTGGGGGAGGCCCCCGGTTGGTGAGCAGTTCTTC | TRBJ2-1 | - | TRBV14 | -
CASSVGQGENYGYTF | TGTGCCAGCAGTGTCGGGCAGGGGGAGAACTATGGCTACACCTTC | TRBJ1-2 | - | TRBV2 | TRBD1
CASTQGATQYF | TGTGCCAGCACACAGGGTGCAACGCAGTACTTC | TRBJ2-7 | - | TRBV2 | -
CASSSSSQETQYF | TGTGCCAGCAGCTCGAGCAGCCAAGAGACCCAGTACTTC | TRBJ2-5 | - | TRBV7-7 | -
CASSLRDRSLEQYF | TGCGCCAGCAGCCTCCGGGACAGGTCTCTGGAGCAGTACTTC | TRBJ2-7 | once | TRBV5-1 | TRBD1
CASSLSASTNEKLFF | TGTGCCAGCAGCTTGTCTGCCTCAACTAATGAAAAACTGTTTTTT | TRBJ1-4 | - | TRBV7-9 | -
CASSLSWSTYGYTF | TGTGCCAGCAGCTTATCATGGAGTACCTATGGCTACACCTTC | TRBJ1-2 | - | TRBV11-1 | -
CASSHQAGGTDTQYF | TGCGCCAGCAGCCACCAAGCGGGGGGGACAGATACGCAGTATTTT | TRBJ2-3 | - | TRBV4-1 | TRBD2
CASSPQTGTGPYEQYF | TGTGCCAGCAGCCCTCAAACCGGGACAGGGCCCTACGAGCAGTACTTC | TRBJ2-7 | - | TRBV5-4 | TRBD1
CSVDRGAGEQYF | TGCAGCGTGGACAGGGGCGCAGGGGAGCAGTACTTC | TRBJ2-7 | - | TRBV29-1 | TRBD1
CASNRQGTEAFF | TGTGCCAGCAATCGACAGGGTACTGAAGCTTTCTTT | TRBJ1-1 | - | TRBV12-3/TRBV12-4 | TRBD1
CASSGESYNEQFF | TGTGCCAGCAGCGGCGAGTCCTACAATGAGCAGTTCTTC | TRBJ2-1 | - | TRBV9 | -
CTSSQPGLAPNEQFF | TGCACCAGCAGCCAACCGGGACTAGCGCCTAATGAGCAGTTCTTC | TRBJ2-1 | - | TRBV1 | -
CASSFRGENTEAFF | TGCGCCAGCAGCTTCCGGGGGGAGAACACTGAAGCTTTCTTT | TRBJ1-1 | - | TRBV4-1 | -
CASSFRPIRGPFF | TGTGCCAGCAGCTTTCGGCCAATTAGGGGTCCGTTCTTC | TRBJ2-1 | few | TRBV7-2 | -